This TCR beta chain emerged from a study of CD4 T cells in relation to SARS-CoV-2 and coronaviruses. Study-level background: ViraFEST: approximately ten-day antigen culture of PBMCs, then TCR beta CDR3 sequencing.

A remark on this clone: What it recognizes is unknown.

The assay was immunoSEQ multiplex PCR, and TCRdb's table has in-frame clones only and misses some. Found here are 25,000 or so clones, less than 85% of them singletons; the top ten hold about 30%. Before the COVID-19 pandemic, during about 2011-2019, CD4+ T cells were taken from unexposed donors. The cells were cultured for over eight days before CD4+ T cells were isolated. The CDR3 has 16 residues. Germline values: CDR1 KGHDR, CDR2 SFDVKD. Unmatched junction bases numbered 7, after V lost 5 bases and J lost 1 base. This sequence originates from a human donor in good health. The V and J genes are TRBV24-1 and TRBJ2-5, with TRBD1 matching 9 bases. Material: CD4+ T cells from PBMCs, cultured in vitro. The CDR3 nucleotides read TGTGCCACCAGTGTTCCGGGACAGGGTTCCCAAGAGACCCAGTACTTC. Its protein is CATSVPGQGSQETQYF.